The sequence of this TCR beta chain was determined in a study of blood T cell repertoires in COVID-19. Overall study context: Sites in the United States, Italy and Spain provided acute and convalescent COVID-19 samples. In each case, the material was cDNA or gDNA derived from T cells, B-cell-depleted T cells, or PBMCs.

Authors' analysis steps: It was from reference gene primer amplification that nucleated cell counts were estimated. Profiling relied on immunoSEQ multiplex PCR, and the TCRdb table lists in-frame clones only, not all of them. D and trimming were read from the DNA, whereas the V and J calls and clone size are those reported in that table. The data hold 50,000 to 75,000 clones, with approximately 87% observed a single time. This clone was seen a handful of times. This clonotype originated in a man aged 55 to 70 with acute or convalescent COVID-19. The material sequenced was peripheral blood.

In nucleotides, the CDR3 is TGTGCCAGCAGCTTGGGGTGGGGGCGTGCCATAGACTACACCTTC. Protein: CASSLGWGRAIDYTF. The chain recombines TRBV5-6 with TRBJ1-2; maybe TRBD1 (6 bases). Germline loops: CDR1 SGHDT, CDR2 YYEEEE. Trimming pared 0 bases from V and 10 bases from J, leaving 19 bases between. CDR3 length: 15 residues.